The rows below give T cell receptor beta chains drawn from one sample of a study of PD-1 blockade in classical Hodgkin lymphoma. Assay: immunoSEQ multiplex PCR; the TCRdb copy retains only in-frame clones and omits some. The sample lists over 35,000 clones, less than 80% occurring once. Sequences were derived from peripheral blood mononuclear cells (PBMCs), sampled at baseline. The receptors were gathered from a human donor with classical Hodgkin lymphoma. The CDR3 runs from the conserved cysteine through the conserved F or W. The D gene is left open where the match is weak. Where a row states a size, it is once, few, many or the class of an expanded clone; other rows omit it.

TGCGCCAGCAGTCTCAGGTCGAGCTCCTATAATTCACCCCTCCACTTT	CASSLRSSSYNSPLHF	TRBJ1-6	.	few	TRBV5-1
TGTGCCAGCAGTGTGGTAGTGAACTCTGGAAACACCATATATTTT	CASSVVVNSGNTIYF	TRBJ1-3	.	.	TRBV6-1
TGTGCCAGTAGTATAGTTGGGGTACCGGAGACCCAGTACTTC	CASSIVGVPETQYF	TRBJ2-5	.	.	TRBV19
TGTGCCAGCAGTTACCAGCCACTTGGGGGGGGCTACGAGCAGTACTTC	CASSYQPLGGGYEQYF	TRBJ2-7	TRBD2	few	TRBV6-5
TGTGCCAGCAGCTTAGTATCGTTAGTTCTTAGTGAGCAGTTCTTC	CASSLVSLVLSEQFF	TRBJ2-1	.	.	TRBV7-2
TGTGCCAGCAGCTTCGCGGGGTGGACAGGGGCTTACAATGAGCAGTTCTTC	CASSFAGWTGAYNEQFF	TRBJ2-1	TRBD1	few	TRBV5-6
TGTGCCAGCAGTTACGGGACAGGCCCGGCTGGCTACACCTTC	CASSYGTGPAGYTF	TRBJ1-2	TRBD1	.	TRBV6-5
TGCGCCAGCAGCTTGGATGTCCAGGGGGGCAATGAGCAGTTCTTC	CASSLDVQGGNEQFF	TRBJ2-1	.	.	TRBV5-1
TGTGCCAGCAGTTTAGGCGGGAGGGCCTTCGACGAGCAGTACTTC	CASSLGGRAFDEQYF	TRBJ2-7	TRBD2	.	TRBV28
TGTGCTAGCAGCCAGTGGACTAGCGGGAGTGGTCCAGAGACCCAGTACTTC	CASSQWTSGSGPETQYF	TRBJ2-5	TRBD2	.	TRBV7-7
TGTGCCAGCAGCGTAGGGCTAGCGGGCACAGATACGCAGTATTTT	CASSVGLAGTDTQYF	TRBJ2-3	TRBD2	many	TRBV9
TGCGCCAGCAGCTTGGAGCGGTCCTACAATGAGCAGTTCTTC	CASSLERSYNEQFF	TRBJ2-1	.	.	TRBV5-1
TGTGCCAGCAGCTCCGGGGGGGGCGCCTACGAGCAGTACTTC	CASSSGGGAYEQYF	TRBJ2-7	TRBD2	.	TRBV5-4
TGTGCCAGTAGTCCAAACGGGCACGGAAAAAACATTCAGTACTTC	CASSPNGHGKNIQYF	TRBJ2-4	.	.	TRBV19
TGTGCCACTCAAGTGGGGACGGGAGGCTCCGAGCAGTACTTC	CATQVGTGGSEQYF	TRBJ2-7	TRBD2	.	TRBV7-8
TGTGCCAGCAGCTTCGGTACAGTTACCCTTCCCGAGTACTTC	CASSFGTVTLPEYF	TRBJ2-4	.	many	TRBV7-9
TGTGCCAGCAGCTTAACGGGAGACTACAATGAGCAGTTCTTC	CASSLTGDYNEQFF	TRBJ2-1	.	few	TRBV11-2
TGTGCCAGCAGCCGGGGCAGGGGGCTCGAGCAGTACTTC	CASSRGRGLEQYF	TRBJ2-7	TRBD1	.	TRBV9
TGTGCCAGCAGCTTAGGACGGACAGGGCGTCGAGCAACTAATGAAAAACTGTTTTTT	CASSLGRTGRRATNEKLFF	TRBJ1-4	TRBD1	.	TRBV7-9
TGTGCCTGGAGTGGGGGGACAGATTACTACGAGCAGTACTTC	CAWSGGTDYYEQYF	TRBJ2-7	TRBD1	.	TRBV30
TGTGCCAGCTCACCAAGACCAGCGGGAGTGGATGAGCAGTTCTTC	CASSPRPAGVDEQFF	TRBJ2-1	TRBD2	.	TRBV18
TGTGCCAGCAGCTTTACAGGGGTTACCTACGAGCAGTACTTC	CASSFTGVTYEQYF	TRBJ2-7	TRBD1	.	TRBV7-9
TGCGCCAGCAGCCAAGGCCCTGGGACGTCCTACAATGAGCAGTTCTTC	CASSQGPGTSYNEQFF	TRBJ2-1	.	.	TRBV4-1
TGTGCCAGCAGCTTAGGATCCGGGACAGCTTACGGCTACACCTTC	CASSLGSGTAYGYTF	TRBJ1-2	TRBD1	.	TRBV7-2
TGCGCCAGCAGCCCGGGGAGCGGGGAGCTGTTTTTT	CASSPGSGELFF	TRBJ2-2	.	.	TRBV4-1
TGTGCCAGCAGCTTGGTCTCACCTTTTAGCGGGACCACAGATACGCAGTATTTT	CASSLVSPFSGTTDTQYF	TRBJ2-3	TRBD2	.	TRBV5-6
TGTGCCAGCAGTTTGTTACACATGGGGACTGAAGCTTTCTTT	CASSLLHMGTEAFF	TRBJ1-1	.	.	TRBV28
TGTGCCAGCAGCTTATCCAGAGGGACTGAAGCTTTCTTT	CASSLSRGTEAFF	TRBJ1-1	.	many	TRBV7-8
TGTGCCAGCAGCTTTCTAGCGGGAGGTCAAGATACGCAGTATTTT	CASSFLAGGQDTQYF	TRBJ2-3	TRBD2	.	TRBV11-2
TGCGCCAGTAGACTAGCGGGAGGCCTAAGCACCGGGGAGCTGTTTTTT	CASRLAGGLSTGELFF	TRBJ2-2	TRBD2	few	TRBV4-1
TGCGCCAGCAGCTTGGAGGACCAAGAGACCCAGTACTTC	CASSLEDQETQYF	TRBJ2-5	.	.	TRBV5-1
TGTGCCAGCAGTTCATACCAGCCCCAGCATTTT	CASSSYQPQHF	TRBJ1-5	.	once	TRBV6-5
TGCGCCAGCAGCCAAGTAAGGCAGAGCTACGAGCAGTACTTC	CASSQVRQSYEQYF	TRBJ2-7	.	few	TRBV4-3
TGTGCCAGCAGTGCCCAGCCTCAACACCCCGGGCCCCAGCATTTT	CASSAQPQHPGPQHF	TRBJ1-5	.	.	TRBV6-1
TGCGCCAGCAGCCACACGAAGCGGCCCAGCTCCTACAATGAGCAGTTCTTC	CASSHTKRPSSYNEQFF	TRBJ2-1	.	.	TRBV5-1
TGTGCCAGTAGTAAGACCGGGACAGGGGGCGCGGGGACCCAGTACTTC	CASSKTGTGGAGTQYF	TRBJ2-5	TRBD1	once	TRBV19
TGCGCCAGCAGCGTACAGGGAAATGAGCAGTTCTTC	CASSVQGNEQFF	TRBJ2-1	.	.	TRBV5-1
TGTGCCTGGAGTGTTGGCAACAATGAGCAGTTCTTC	CAWSVGNNEQFF	TRBJ2-1	.	.	TRBV30
TGTGCCAGCAGCACTGGACAGGGGTGGGAGCAGTACTTC	CASSTGQGWEQYF	TRBJ2-7	TRBD1	.	TRBV7-9
TGTGCTAGCAGCCGCAATAGCGGGAGAATAGAGACCCAGTACTTC	CASSRNSGRIETQYF	TRBJ2-5	TRBD2	.	TRBV7-7
TGCGCCAGCAGCCGCCTACCGGGGGTTTGGACCGGGGAGCTGTTTTTT	CASSRLPGVWTGELFF	TRBJ2-2	.	once	TRBV4-1